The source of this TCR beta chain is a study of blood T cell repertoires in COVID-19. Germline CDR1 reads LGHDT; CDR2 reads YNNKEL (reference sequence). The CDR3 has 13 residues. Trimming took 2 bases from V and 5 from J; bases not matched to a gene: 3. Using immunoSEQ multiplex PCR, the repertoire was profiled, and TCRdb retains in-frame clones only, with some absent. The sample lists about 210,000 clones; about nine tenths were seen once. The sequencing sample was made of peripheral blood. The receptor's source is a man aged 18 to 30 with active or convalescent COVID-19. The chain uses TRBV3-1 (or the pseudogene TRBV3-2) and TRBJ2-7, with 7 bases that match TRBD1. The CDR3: CASSQLTGHEQYF. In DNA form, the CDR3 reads TGTGCCAGCAGCCAACTGACAGGGCACGAGCAGTACTTC.